The present entry profiles one TCR beta chain with its context. Its antigen remains unidentified. One end of the junction fails to match germline, which may point to a read error. All sequencing subjects had displayed CD8+CD57+ cell expansion on flow cytometry. Severe acquired aplastic anemia was present in all patients. CDR3 length equals 13 residues. In germline, CDR1 is SGHTA, CDR2 FQGNSA. This specimen belongs to a study of CD8+CD57+ T cells in acquired aplastic anemia. Study-wide background: Across the sorted CD4+ and CD8+ cells, DNA amounts averaged roughly 3 ug. General study findings and limits: For CD8+ Simpson's diversity, patients and controls showed no significant difference.

Genomic DNA provided the template from which TCR beta VDJ and CDR3 profiles were obtained. TCRdb fed the reads into MiXCR, producing one record per CDR3 protein. The sample carries 270,000 or so distinct CDR3 sequences, approximately 80% recorded once. The rearrangement joins TRBV7-2 to TRBJ2-1; D tentatively reads TRBD1 or TRBD2 (5 bases each). The sample taken for sequencing was sorted CD4+, CD8+, or CD8+CD57+ T cells (not recorded which) from PBMCs. The sequence derives from a human donor with aplastic anemia. The CDR3 protein is CASSLGGSPEPLF. DNA of the CDR3: TGTGCCAGCAGCTTAGGGGGGAGCCCCGAGCCGCTCTTC.